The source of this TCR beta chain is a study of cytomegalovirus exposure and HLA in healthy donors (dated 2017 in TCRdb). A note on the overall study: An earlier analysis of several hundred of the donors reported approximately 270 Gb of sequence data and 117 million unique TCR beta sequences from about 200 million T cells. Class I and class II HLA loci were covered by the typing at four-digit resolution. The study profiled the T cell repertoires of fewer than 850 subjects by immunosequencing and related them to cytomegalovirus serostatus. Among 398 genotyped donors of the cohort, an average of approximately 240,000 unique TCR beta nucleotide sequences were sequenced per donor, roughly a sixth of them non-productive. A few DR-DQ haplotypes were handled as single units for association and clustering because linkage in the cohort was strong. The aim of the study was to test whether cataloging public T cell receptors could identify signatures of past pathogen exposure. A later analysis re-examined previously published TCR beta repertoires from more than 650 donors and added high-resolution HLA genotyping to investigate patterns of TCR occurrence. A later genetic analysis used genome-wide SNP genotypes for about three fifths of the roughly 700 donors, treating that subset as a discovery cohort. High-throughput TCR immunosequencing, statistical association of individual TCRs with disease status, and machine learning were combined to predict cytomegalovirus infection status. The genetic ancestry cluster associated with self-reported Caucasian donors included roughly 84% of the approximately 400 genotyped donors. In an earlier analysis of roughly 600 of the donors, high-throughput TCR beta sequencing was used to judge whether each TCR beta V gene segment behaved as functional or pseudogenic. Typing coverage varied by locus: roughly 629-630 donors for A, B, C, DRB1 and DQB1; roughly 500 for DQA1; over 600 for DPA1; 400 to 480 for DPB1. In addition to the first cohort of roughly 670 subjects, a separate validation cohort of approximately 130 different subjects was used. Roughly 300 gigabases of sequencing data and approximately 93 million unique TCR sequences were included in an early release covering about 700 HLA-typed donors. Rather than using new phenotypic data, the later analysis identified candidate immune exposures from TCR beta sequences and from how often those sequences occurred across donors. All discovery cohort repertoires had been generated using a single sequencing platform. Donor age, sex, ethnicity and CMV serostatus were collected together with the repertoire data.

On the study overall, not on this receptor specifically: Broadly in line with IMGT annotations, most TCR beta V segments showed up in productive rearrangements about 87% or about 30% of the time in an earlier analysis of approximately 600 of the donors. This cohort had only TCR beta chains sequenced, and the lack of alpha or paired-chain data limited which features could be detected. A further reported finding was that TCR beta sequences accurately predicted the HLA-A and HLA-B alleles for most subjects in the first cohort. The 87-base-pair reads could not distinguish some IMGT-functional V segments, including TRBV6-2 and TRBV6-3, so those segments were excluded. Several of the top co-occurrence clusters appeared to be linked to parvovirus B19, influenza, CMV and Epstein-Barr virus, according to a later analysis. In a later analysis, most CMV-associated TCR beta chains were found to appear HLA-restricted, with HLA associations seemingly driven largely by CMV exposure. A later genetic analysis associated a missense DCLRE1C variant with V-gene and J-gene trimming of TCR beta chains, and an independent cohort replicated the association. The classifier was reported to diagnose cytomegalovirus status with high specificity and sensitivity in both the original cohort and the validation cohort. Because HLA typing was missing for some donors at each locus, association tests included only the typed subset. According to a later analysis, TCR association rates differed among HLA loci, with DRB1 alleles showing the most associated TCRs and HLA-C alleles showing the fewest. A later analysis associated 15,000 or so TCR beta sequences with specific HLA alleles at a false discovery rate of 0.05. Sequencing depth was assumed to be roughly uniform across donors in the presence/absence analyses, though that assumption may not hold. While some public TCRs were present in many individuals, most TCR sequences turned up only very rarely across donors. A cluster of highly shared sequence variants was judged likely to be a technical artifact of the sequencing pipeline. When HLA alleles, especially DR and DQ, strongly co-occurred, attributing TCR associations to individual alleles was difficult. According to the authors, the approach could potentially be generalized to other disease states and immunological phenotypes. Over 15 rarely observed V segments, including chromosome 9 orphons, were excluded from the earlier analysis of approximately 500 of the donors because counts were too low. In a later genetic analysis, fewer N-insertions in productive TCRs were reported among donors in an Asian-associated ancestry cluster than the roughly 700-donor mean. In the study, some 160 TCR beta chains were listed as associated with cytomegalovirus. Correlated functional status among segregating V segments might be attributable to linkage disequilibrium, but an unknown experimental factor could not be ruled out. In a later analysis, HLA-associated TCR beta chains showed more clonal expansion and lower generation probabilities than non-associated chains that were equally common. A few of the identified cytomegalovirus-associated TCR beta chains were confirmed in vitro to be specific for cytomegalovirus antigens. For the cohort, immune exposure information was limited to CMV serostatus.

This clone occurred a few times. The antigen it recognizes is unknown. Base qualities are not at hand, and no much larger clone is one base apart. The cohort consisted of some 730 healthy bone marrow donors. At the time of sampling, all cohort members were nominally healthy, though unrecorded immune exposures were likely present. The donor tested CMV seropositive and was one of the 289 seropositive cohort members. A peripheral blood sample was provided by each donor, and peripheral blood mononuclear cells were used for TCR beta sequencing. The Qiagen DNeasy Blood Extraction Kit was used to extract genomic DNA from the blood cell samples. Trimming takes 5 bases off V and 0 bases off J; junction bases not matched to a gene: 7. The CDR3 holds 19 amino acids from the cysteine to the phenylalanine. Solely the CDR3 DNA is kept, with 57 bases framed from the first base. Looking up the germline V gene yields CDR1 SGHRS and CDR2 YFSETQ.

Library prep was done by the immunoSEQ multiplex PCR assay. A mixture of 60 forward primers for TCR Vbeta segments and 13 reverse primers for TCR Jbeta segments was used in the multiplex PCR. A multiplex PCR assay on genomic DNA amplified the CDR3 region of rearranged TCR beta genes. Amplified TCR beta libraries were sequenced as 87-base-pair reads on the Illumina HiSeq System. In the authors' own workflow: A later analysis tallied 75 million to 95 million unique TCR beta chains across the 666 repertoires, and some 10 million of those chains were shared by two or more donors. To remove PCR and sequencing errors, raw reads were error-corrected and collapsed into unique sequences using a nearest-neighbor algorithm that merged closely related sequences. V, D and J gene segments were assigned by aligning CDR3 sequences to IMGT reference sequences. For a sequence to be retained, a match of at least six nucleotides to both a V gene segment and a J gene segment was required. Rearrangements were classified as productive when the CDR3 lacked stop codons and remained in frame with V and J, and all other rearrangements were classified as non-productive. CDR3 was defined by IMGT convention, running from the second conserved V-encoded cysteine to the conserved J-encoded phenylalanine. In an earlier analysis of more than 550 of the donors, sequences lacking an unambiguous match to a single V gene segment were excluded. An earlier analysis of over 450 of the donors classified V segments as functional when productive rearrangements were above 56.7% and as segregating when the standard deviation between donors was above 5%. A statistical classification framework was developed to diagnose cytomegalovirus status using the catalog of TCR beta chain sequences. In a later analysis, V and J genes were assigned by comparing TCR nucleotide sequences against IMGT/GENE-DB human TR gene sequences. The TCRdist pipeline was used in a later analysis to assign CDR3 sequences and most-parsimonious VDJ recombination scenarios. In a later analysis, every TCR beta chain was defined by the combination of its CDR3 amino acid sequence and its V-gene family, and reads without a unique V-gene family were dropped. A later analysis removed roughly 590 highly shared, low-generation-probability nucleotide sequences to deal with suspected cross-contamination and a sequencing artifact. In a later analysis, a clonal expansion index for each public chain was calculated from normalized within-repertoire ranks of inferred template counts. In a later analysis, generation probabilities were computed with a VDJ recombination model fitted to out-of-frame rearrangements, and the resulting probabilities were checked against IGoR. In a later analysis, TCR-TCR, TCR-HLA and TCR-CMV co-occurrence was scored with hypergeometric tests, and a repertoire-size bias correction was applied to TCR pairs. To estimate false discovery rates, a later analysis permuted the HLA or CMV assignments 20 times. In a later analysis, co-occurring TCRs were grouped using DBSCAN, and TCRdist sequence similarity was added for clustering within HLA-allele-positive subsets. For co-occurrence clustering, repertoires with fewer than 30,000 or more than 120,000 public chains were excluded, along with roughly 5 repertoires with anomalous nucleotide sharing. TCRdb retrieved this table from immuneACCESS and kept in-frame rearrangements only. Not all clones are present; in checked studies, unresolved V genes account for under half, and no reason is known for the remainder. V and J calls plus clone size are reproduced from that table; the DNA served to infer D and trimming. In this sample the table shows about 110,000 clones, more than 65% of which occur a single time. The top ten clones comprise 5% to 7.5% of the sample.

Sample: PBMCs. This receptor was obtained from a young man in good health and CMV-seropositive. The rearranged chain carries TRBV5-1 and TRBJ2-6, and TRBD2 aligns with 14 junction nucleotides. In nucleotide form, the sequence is TGCGCCAGCAGTCGGACTAGCGGGGGGCCTTCCTCTGGGGCCAACGTCCTGACTTTC. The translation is CASSRTSGGPSSGANVLTF.